The sequence of this T cell receptor (beta chain) was determined in a study of identical twins. Each CDR3 protein is one row after TCRdb ran MiXCR on the 5' RACE reads. The table includes roughly 480,000 distinct CDR3 sequences, more than 20% detected once. The germline V gene encodes CDR1 MNHNS and CDR2 SASEGT. The CDR3 is 15 residues long. Trimming left V 8 bases short and J 4 bases short, with 18 bases between. These data were also filed under a second study, of T cells expressing NK-cell markers.

The sequenced sample consisted of CD4+ T cells sorted from blood. The chain combines TRBV6-1 with TRBJ2-1, with D possibly being TRBD2 (6 bases). The receptor comes from a woman under 30 in good health. The DNA for the CDR3 is TGTGCCAGCTGGAAAAGGGAGGCGGGGTACAATGAGCAGTTCTTC. This encodes CASWKREAGYNEQFF.